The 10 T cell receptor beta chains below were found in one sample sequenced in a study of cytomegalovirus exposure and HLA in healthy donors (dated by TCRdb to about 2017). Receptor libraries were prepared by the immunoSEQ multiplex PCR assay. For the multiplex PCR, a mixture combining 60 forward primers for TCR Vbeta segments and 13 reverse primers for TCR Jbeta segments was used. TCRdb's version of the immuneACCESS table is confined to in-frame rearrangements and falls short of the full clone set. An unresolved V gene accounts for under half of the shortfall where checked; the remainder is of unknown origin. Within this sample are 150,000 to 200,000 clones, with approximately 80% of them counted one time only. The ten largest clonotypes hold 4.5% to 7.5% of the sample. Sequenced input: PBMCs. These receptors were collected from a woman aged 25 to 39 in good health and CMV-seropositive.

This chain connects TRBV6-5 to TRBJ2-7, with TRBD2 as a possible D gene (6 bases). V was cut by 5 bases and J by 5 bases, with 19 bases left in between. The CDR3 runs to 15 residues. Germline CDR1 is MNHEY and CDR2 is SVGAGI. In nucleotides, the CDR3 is TGTGCCAGCAGTAGACCGACTAGTTTAAGGAACGAGCAGTACTTC. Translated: CASSRPTSLRNEQYF.

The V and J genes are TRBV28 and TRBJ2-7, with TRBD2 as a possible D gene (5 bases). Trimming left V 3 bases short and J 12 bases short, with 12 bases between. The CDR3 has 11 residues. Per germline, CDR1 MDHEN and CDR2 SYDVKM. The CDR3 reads CASSFSGRGYF. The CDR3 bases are TGTGCCAGCAGTTTCAGCGGAAGAGGGTACTTC.

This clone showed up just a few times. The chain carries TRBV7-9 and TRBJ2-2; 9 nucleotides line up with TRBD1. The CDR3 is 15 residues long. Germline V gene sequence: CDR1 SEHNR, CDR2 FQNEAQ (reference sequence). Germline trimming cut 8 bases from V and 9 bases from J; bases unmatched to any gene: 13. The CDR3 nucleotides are TGTGCCAGCCGATCCGGGGACAGGGCTGAAAGGGAGCTGTTTTTT. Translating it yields CASRSGDRAERELFF.

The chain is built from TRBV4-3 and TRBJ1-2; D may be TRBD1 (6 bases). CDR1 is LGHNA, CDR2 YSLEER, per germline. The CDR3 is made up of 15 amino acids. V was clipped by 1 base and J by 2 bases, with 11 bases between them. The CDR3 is CASSQGVTGNYGYTF. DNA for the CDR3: TGCGCCAGCAGCCAAGGGGTTACAGGGAACTATGGCTACACCTTC.

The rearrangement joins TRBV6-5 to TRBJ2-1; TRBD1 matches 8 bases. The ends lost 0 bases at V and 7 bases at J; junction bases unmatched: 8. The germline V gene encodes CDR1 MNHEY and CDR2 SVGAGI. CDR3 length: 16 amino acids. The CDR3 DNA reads TGTGCCAGCAGTTACTCCGGGACAGGAAAGTTGAATGAGCAGTTCTTC. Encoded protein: CASSYSGTGKLNEQFF.

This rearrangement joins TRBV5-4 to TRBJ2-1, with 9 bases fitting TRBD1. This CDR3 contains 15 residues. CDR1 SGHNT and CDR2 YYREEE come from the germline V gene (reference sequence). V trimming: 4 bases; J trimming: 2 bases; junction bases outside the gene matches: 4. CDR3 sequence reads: CASSRTGETYNEQFF. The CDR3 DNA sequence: TGTGCCAGCAGCAGGACAGGGGAGACCTACAATGAGCAGTTCTTC. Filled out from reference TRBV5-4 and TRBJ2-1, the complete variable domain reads ETGVTQSPTHLIKTRGQQVTLRCSSQSGHNTVSWYQQALGQGPQFIFQYYREEENGRGNFPPRFSGLQFPNYSSELNVNALELDDSALYLCASSRTGETYNEQFFGPGTRLTVL.

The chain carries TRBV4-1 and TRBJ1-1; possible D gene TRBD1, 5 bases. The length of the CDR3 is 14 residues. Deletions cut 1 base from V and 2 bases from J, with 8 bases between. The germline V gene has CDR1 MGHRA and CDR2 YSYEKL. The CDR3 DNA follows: TGCGCCAGCAGCCAAGTTTGGACAAACACTGAAGCTTTCTTT. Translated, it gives CASSQVWTNTEAFF.

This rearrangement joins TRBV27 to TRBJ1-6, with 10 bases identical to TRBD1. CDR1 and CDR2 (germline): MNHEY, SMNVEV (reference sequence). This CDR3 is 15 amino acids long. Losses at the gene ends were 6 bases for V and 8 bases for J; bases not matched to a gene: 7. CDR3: CASRTGTGDYSPLHF. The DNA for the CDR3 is TGTGCCAGCAGAACCGGGACAGGGGATTATTCACCCCTCCACTTT.

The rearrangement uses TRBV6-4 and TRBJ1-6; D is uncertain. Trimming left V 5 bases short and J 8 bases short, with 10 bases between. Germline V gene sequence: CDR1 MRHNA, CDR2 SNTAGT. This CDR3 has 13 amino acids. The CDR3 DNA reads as TGTGCCAGCAGTCACGGGGTAGATTCACCCCTCCACTTT. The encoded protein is CASSHGVDSPLHF.

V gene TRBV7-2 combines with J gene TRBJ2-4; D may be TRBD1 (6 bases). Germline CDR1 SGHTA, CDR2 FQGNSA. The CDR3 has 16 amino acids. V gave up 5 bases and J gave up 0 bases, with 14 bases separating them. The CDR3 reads CASSTRGMGAKNIQYF. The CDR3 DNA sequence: TGTGCCAGCAGCACCAGGGGAATGGGAGCCAAAAACATTCAGTACTTC.